This TCR beta chain was documented in a study of chemoradiotherapy in HPV16-positive cancers. Findings and caveats of the study: During treatment, candidate HPV-specific clones and E7-related motifs expanded in tumor.

The table lists this clone with a few counts. What it recognizes is unknown. Profiled with immunoSEQ multiplex PCR; TCRdb holds only in-frame clones, not every one. The data show around 2,800 clones, with 83% seen just once and about 3% held by the top ten. CDR1 is SGHNT and CDR2 is YYREEE in the germline V gene (reference sequence). CDR3 size: 14 residues. V was trimmed by 5 bases and J by 5 bases, leaving 16 bases between them. The chain links TRBV5-4 to TRBJ1-2; D remains ambiguous. The source of this sequence is a human donor with HPV-associated anogenital cancer. Sequenced material: tumor tissue, taken from a patient who underwent chemoradiotherapy. The DNA of the CDR3 is TGTGCCAGCAGACCTGAACCTGCTGGGTATGGCTACACCTTC. Amino acid sequence: CASRPEPAGYGYTF.